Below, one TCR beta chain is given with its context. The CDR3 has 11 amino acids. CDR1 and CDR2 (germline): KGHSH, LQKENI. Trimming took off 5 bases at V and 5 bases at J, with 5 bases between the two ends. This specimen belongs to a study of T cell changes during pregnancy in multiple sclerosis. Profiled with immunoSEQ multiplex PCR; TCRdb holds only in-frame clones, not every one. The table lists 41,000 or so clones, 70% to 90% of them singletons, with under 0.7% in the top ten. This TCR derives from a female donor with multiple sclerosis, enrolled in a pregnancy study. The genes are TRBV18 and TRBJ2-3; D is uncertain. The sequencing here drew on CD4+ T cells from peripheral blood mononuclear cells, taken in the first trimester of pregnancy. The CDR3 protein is CASSSGDTQYF. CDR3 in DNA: TGTGCCAGCTCATCAGGAGATACGCAGTATTTT.